The entry below describes one T cell receptor (beta chain). V lost 0 bases to trimming and J lost 2 bases; unmatched junction nucleotides: 6. CDR3 size: 16 residues. Germline V gene data show CDR1 as SGHNT and CDR2 as YYREEE (reference sequence). The data derive from a study of shared clonotypes between healthy human individuals. The repertoire was sequenced with immunoSEQ multiplex PCR; TCRdb's copy has only in-frame clones and lacks some. The sample has approximately 2.5 million clones, roughly 92% seen once; the top ten hold about 0.13%. This sequence originates from a man younger than 35 in good health. V is TRBV5-4 and J is TRBJ1-2; TRBD1 aligns across 8 bases. Sequencing was done on a sample of naive CD4+ T cells sorted from blood. Sample subset: CD45RA+ positively selected. The CDR3 loop reads CASSLVFTGGNYGYTF. The CDR3 DNA reads as TGTGCCAGCAGCTTGGTTTTCACAGGGGGAAACTATGGCTACACCTTC.